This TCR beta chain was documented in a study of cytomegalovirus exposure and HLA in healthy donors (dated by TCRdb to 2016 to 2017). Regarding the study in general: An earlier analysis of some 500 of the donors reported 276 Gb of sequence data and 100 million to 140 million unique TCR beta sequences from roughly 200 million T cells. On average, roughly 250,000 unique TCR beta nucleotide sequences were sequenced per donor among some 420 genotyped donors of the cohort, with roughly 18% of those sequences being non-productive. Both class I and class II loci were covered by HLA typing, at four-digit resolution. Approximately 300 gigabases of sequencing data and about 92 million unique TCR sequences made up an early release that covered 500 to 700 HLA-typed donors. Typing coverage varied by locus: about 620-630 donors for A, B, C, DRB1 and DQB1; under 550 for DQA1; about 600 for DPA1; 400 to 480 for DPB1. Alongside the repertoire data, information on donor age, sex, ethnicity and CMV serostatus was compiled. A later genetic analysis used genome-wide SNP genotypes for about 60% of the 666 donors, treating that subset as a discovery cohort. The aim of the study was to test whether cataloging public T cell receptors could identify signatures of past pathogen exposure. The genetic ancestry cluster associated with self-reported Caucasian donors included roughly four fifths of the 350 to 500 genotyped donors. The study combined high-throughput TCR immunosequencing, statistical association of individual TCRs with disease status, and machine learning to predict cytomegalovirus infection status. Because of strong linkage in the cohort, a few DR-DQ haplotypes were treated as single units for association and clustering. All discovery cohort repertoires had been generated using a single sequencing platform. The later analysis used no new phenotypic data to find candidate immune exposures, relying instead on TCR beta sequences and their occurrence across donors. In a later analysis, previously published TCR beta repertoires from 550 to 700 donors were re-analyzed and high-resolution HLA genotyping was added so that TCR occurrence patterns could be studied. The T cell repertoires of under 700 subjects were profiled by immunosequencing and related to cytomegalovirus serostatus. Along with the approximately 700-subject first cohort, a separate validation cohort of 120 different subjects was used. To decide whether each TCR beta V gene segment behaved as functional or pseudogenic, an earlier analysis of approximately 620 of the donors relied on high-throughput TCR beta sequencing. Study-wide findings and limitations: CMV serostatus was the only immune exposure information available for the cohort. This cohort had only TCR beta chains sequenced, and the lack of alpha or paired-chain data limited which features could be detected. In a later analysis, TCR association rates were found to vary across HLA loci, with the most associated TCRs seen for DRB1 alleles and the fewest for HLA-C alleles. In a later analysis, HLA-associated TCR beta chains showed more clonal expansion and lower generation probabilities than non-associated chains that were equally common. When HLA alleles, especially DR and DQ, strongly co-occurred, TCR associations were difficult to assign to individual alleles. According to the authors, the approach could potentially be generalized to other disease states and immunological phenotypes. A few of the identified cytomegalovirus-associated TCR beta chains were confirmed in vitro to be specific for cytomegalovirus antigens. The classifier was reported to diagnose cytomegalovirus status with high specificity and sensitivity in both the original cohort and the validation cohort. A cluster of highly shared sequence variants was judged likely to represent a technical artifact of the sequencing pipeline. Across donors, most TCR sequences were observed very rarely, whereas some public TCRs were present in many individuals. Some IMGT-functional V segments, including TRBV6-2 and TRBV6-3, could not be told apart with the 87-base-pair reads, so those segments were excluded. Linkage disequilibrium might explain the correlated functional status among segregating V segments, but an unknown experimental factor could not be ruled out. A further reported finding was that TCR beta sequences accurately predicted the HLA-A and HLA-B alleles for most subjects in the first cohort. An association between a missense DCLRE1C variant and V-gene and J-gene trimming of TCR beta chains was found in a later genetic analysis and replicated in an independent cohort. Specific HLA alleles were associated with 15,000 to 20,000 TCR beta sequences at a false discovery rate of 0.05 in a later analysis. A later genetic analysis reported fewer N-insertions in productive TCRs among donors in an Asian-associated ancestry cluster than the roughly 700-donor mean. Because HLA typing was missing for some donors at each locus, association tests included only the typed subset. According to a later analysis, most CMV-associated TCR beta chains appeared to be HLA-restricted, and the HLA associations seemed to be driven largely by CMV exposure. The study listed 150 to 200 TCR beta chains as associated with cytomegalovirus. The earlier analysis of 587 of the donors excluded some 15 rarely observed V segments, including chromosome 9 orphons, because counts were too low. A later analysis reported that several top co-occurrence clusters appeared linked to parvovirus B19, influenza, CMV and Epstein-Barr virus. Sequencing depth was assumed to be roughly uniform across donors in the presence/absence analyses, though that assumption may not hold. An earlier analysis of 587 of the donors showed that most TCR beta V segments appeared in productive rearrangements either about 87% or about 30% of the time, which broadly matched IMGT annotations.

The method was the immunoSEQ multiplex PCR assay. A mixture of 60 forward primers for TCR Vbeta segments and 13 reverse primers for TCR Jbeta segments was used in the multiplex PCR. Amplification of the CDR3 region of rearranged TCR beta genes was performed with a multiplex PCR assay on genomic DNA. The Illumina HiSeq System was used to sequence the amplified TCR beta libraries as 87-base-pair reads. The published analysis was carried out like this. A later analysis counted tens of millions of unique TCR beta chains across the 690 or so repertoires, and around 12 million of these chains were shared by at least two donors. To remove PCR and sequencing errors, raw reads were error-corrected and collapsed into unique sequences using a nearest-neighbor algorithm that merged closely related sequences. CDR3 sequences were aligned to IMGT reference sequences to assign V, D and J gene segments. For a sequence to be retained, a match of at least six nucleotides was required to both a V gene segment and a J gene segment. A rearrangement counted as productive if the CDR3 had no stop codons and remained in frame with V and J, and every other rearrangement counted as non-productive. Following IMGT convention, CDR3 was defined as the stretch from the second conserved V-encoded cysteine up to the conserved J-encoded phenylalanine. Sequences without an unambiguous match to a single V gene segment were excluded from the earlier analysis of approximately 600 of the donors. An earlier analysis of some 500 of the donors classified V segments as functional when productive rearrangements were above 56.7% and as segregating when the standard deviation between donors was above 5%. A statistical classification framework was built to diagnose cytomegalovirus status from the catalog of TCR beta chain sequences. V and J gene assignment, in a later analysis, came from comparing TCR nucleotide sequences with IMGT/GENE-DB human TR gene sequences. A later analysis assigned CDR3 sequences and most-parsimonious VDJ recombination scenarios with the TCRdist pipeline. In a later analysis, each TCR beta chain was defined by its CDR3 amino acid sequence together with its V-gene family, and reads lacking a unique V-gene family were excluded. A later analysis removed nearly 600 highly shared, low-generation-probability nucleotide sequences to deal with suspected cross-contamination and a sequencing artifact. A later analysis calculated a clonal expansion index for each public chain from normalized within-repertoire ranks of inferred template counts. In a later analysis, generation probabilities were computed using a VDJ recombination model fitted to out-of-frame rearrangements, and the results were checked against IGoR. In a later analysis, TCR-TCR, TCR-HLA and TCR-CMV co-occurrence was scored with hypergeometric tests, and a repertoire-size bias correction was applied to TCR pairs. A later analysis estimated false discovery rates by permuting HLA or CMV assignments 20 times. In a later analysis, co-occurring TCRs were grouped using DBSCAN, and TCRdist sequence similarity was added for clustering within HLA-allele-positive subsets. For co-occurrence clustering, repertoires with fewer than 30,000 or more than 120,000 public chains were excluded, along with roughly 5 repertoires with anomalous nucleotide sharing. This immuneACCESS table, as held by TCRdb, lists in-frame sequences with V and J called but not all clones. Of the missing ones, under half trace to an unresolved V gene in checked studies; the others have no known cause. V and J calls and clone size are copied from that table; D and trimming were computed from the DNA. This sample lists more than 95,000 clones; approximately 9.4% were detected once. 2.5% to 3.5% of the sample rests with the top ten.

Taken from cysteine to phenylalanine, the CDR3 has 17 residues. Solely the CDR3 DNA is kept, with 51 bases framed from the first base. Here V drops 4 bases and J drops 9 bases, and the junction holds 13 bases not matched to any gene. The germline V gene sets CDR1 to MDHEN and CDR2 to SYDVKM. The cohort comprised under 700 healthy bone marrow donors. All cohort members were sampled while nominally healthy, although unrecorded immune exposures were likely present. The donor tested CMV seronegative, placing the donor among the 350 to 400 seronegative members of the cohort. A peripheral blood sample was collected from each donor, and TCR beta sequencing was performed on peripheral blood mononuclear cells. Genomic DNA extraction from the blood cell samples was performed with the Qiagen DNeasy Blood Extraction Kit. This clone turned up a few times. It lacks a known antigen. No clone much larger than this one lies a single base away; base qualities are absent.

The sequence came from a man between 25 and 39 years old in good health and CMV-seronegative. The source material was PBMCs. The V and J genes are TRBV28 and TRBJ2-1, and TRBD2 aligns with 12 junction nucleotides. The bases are TGTGCCAGCAGTTATATCCGGACTAGCGGGATCTCGGTTGAGCAGTTCTTC. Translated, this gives CASSYIRTSGISVEQFF.